Sequencing of this T cell receptor beta chain was carried out in a study of T cells in Graves' hyperthyroidism and ophthalmopathy. Amplification yielded TCR beta CDR3 regions, with RNA transcripts as the source. The primer set for the first-round RT-PCR of the TCR CDR3 was HTBI. From the multiplex PCR reads, TCRdb called clonotypes with MiXCR, one entry per CDR3 protein. The table has around 340,000 distinct CDR3 sequences, approximately 15% seen once. This clonotype was detected ten times or more. Its antigen is undetermined. The PBMCs studied were ones that came from around 10 ml fresh peripheral blood. Broader study findings: Ophthalmopathy could be told apart from stable hyperthyroidism with a 13 V-J model. Most expanded thyroid clonotypes above 0.001 also appeared in blood.

V was cut by 4 bases and J by 0 bases, with 9 bases left in between. Germline CDR1 LGHDT, CDR2 YNNKEL (reference sequence). The CDR3 loop spans 14 amino acids. Sequenced input: blood. This chain uses TRBV3-1 with TRBJ1-2; no definite D call. This sequence originates from a man aged 25 to 45 with Graves' hyperthyroidism. The CDR3 loop is CASSPEAANYGYTF. DNA of the CDR3: TGTGCCAGCAGCCCCGAGGCCGCTAACTATGGCTACACCTTC.